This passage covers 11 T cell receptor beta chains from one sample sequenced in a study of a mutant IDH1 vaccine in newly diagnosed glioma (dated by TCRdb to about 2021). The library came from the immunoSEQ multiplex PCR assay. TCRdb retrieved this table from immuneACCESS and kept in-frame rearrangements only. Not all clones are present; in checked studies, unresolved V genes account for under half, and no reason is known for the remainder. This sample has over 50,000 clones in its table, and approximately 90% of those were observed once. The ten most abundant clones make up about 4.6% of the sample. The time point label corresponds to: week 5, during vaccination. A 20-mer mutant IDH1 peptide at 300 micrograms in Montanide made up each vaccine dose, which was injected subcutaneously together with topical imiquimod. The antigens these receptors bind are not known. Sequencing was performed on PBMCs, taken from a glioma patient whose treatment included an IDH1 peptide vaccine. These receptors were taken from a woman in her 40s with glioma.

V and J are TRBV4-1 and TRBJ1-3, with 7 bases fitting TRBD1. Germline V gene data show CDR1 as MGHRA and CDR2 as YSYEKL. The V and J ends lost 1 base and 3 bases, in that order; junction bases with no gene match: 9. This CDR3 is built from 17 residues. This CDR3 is CASSQGTGEWVGNTIYF. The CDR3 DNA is TGCGCCAGCAGCCAAGGAACAGGGGAGTGGGTTGGAAACACCATATATTTT.

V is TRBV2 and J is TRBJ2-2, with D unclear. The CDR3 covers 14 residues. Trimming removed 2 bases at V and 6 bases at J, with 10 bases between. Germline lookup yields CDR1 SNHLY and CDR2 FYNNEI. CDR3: CASSELGYSGELFF. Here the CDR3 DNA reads TGTGCCAGCAGTGAATTGGGTTATTCCGGGGAGCTGTTTTTT.

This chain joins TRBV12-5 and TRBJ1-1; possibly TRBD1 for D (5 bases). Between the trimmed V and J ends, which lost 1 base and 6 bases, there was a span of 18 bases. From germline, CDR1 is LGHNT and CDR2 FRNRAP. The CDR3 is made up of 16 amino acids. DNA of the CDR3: TGTGCTAGTGGTTTGGACTGGCCGCGGGGGGGGGCTGAAGCTTTCTTT. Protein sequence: CASGLDWPRGGAEAFF.

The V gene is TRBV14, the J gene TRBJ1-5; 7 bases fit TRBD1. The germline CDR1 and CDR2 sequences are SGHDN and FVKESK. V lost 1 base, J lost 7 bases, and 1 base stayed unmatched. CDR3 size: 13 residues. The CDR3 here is CASSQGQGQPQHF. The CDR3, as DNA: TGTGCCAGCAGCCAAGGACAGGGCCAGCCCCAGCATTTT.

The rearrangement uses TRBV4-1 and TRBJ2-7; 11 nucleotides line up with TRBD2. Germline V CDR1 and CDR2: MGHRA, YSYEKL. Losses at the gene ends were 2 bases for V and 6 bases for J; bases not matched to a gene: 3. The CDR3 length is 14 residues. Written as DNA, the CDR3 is TGCGCCAGCAGCCAATCCGGGACTAGCGGCGAGCAGTACTTC. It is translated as CASSQSGTSGEQYF.

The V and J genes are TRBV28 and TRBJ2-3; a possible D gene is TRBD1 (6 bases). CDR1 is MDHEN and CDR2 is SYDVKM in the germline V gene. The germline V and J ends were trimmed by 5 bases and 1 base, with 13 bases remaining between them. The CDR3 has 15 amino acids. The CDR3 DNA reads TGTGCCAGCAGTCCTACAGGGTCGGGCACAGATACGCAGTATTTT. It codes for CASSPTGSGTDTQYF.

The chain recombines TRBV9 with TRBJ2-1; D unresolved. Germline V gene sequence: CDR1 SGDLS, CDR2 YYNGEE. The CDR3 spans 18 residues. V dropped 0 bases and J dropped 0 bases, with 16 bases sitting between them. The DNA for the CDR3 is TGTGCCAGCAGCGTAGTCCCTTATACGCGTAGCTCCTACAATGAGCAGTTCTTC. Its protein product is CASSVVPYTRSSYNEQFF.

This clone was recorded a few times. The CDR3 DNA reads as TGTGCCAGCAGCACGGGTGGGGGCATGTACGAGCAGTACTTC. Its translation is CASSTGGGMYEQYF. The chain carries TRBV7-2 and TRBJ2-7; D is perhaps TRBD1 (6 bases). V was shortened by 5 bases and J by 4 bases, with 15 bases between the two germline ends. CDR3 length: 14 amino acids. CDR1 is SGHTA and CDR2 is FQGNSA in the germline V gene.

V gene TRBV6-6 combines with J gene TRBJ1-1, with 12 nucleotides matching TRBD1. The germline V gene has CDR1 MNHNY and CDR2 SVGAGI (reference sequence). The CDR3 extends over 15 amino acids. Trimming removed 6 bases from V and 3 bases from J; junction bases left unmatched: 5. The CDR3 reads CASRGQGARDTEAFF. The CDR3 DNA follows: TGTGCCAGCAGGGGACAGGGGGCTAGGGACACTGAAGCTTTCTTT.

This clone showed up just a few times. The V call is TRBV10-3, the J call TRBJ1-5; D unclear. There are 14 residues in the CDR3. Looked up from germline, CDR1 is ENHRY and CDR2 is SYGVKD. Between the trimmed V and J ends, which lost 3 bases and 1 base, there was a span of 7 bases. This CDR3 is CAISDLTSNQPQHF. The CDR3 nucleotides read TGTGCCATCAGTGACCTGACAAGCAATCAGCCCCAGCATTTT.

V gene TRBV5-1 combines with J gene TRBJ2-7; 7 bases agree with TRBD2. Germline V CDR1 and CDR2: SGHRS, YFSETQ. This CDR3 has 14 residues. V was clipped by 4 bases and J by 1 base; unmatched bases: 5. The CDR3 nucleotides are TGCGCCAGCAGCGTAACTAGCGAATCCTACGAGCAGTACTTC. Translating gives CASSVTSESYEQYF.